This T cell receptor (beta chain) is from a study of OX40 agonist ivuxolimab in advanced cancers. About this clone: The antigen remains unidentified.

Libraries were prepared by immunoSEQ multiplex PCR; TCRdb keeps only in-frame clonotypes and omits some of them. Here the sample spans 50,000 to 75,000 clones, around 90% being singletons. The V gene end was trimmed by 7 bases and the J gene end by 2 bases; junction bases not matched to a gene: 8. The germline gives CDR1 SNHLY, CDR2 FYNNEI. The CDR3 has 15 residues. Patients were excluded for autoimmune disease history or systemic immunosuppression. Study outcomes and limitations: Among the lowest levels of clonal expansion were found in partial responders at 0.1-3.0 mg/kg. On average, CD8+ T cells showed a greater number of expanded clones than CD4+. Expanded peripheral T cells had an undetermined antigen specificity.

J is TRBJ2-5 and V is TRBV2, with 9 positions matching TRBD2. The material was CD4+ or CD8+ T cells sorted from blood, obtained in a trial of the OX40 agonist ivuxolimab. This sequence was found in an adult with an advanced solid tumor such as melanoma, head and neck, liver or kidney cancer. The CDR3 coding sequence is TGTGCCAGCATTAGGAGCGGGGGGCTACAAGAGACCCAGTACTTC. This codes for CASIRSGGLQETQYF. Looking up the rest from reference TRBV2 and TRBJ2-5 gives the full variable domain: EPEVTQTPSHQVTQMGQEVILRCVPISNHLYFYWYRQILGQKVEFLVSFYNNEISEKSEIFDDQFSVERPDGSNFTLKIRSTKLEDSAMYFCASIRSGGLQETQYFGPGTRLLVL.